The source of this T cell receptor beta chain is a study of human T cells and chemical hapten exposure. Across the study: 0.01% DPC was applied to the upper back in patch tests, which were read at 6 days.

Study-wide results and limits: The number of TCRs over 1 in 1000 frequency stayed unchanged after DPC.

Using its own MiXCR run on the RACE reads, TCRdb lists one record per CDR3 protein. The sample holds fewer than 100,000 distinct CDR3 sequences, about 10% seen once. The CDR3 loop spans 14 amino acids. With V trimmed by 1 base and J by 8 bases, 7 bases remained unmatched. In germline, CDR1 is GTSNPN, CDR2 SVGIG (reference sequence). Sample time point: patch test 1, 2 weeks after DPC sensitization. Treatment here: therapeutic diphenylcyclopropenone sensitization with weekly scalp DPC. This clonotype was seen more than once but under ten times. Its antigen is not known. The source was whole blood, collected in connection with sensitization to the hapten diphenylcyclopropenone (DPC). This receptor was taken from a woman aged 55-69 years with alopecia areata. Some clones in this sample may be carry-over from other donors' samples. This chain joins TRBV30 and TRBJ1-4; 7 bases match TRBD1. In nucleotides, the CDR3 is TGTGCCTGGAGTGCCGGGCAGGGGGAGGAAAAACTGTTTTTT. Its translation: CAWSAGQGEEKLFF.